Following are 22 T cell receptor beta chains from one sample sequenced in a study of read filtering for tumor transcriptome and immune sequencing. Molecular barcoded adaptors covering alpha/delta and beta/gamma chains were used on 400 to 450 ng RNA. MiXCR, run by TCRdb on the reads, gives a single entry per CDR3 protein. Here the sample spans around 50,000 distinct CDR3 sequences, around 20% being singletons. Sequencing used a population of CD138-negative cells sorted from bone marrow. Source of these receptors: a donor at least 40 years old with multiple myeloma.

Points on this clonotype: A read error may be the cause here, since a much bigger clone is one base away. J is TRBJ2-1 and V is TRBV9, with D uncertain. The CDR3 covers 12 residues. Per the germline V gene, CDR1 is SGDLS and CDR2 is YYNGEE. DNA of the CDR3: TGTGCCGGCAGCGTTAGCTTCGATGAGCAGTTCTTC. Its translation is CAGSVSFDEQFF.

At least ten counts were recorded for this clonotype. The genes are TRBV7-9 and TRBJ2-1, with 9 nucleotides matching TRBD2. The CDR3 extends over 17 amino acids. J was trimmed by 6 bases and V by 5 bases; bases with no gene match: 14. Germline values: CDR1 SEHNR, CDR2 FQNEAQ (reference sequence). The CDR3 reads CASSRPGGRGGSNEQFF. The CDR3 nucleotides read TGTGCCAGCAGCCGCCCTGGCGGGAGGGGGGGGAGCAATGAGCAGTTCTTC. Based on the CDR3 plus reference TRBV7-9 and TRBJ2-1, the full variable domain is DTGVSQNPRHKITKRGQNVTFRCDPISEHNRLYWYRQTLGQGPEFLTYFQNEAQLEKSRLLSDRFSAERPKGSFSTLEIQRTEQGDSAMYLCASSRPGGRGGSNEQFFGPGTRLTVL.

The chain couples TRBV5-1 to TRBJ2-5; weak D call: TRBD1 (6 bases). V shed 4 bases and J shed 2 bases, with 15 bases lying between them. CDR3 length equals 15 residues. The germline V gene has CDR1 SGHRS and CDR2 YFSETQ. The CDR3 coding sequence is TGCGCCAGCAGCAGTCTCCAGGGGAAGCAAGAGACCCAGTACTTC. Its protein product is CASSSLQGKQETQYF.

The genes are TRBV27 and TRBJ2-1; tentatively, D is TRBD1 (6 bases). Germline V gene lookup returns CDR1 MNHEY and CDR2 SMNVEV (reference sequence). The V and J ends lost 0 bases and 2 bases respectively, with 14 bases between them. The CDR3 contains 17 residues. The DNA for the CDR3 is TGTGCCAGCAGTTTATCCCCGAGCGAGGGGGCCTACAATGAGCAGTTCTTC. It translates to CASSLSPSEGAYNEQFF.

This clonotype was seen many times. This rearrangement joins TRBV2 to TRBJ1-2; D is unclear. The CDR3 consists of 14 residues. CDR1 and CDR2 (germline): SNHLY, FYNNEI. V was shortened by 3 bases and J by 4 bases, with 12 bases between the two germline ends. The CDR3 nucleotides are TGTGCCAGCAGTGATAGGCAGACAAGCTATGGCTACACCTTC. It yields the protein CASSDRQTSYGYTF. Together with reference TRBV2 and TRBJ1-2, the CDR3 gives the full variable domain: EPEVTQTPSHQVTQMGQEVILRCVPISNHLYFYWYRQILGQKVEFLVSFYNNEISEKSEIFDDQFSVERPDGSNFTLKIRSTKLEDSAMYFCASSDRQTSYGYTFGSGTRLTVV.

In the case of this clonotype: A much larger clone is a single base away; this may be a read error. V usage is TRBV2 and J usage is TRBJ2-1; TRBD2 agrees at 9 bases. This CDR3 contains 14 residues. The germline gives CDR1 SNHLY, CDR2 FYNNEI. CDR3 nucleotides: TGTGCCAGCAGTGGCGGACTAGCGATCAATGGGCAGTTCTTC. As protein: CASSGGLAINGQFF.

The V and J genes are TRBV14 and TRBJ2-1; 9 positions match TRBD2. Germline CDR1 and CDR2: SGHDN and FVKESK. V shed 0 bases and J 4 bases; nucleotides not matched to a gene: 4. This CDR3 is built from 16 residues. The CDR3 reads CASSQDSSGKYNEQFF. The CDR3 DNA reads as TGTGCCAGCAGCCAAGATTCTAGCGGGAAGTACAATGAGCAGTTCTTC.

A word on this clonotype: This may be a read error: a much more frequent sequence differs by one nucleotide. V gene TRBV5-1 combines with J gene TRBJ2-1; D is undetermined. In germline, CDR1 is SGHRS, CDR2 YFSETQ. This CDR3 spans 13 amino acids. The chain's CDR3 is CANSLEVYNEQFF. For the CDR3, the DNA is TGCGCCAACAGCTTGGAAGTATACAATGAGCAGTTCTTC.

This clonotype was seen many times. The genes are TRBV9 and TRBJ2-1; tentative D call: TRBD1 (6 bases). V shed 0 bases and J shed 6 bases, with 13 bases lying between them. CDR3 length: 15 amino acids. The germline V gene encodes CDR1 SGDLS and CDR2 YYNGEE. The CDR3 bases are TGTGCCAGCAGCGTAGAACAGGGTTTAGGCAATGAGCAGTTCTTC. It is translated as CASSVEQGLGNEQFF.

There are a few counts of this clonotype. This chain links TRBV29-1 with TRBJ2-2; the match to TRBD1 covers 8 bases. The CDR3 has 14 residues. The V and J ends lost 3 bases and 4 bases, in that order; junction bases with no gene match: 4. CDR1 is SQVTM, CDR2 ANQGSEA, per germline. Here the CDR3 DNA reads TGCAGCGTTGAGAAGACAGGGGTCACCGGGGAGCTGTTTTTT. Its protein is CSVEKTGVTGELFF.

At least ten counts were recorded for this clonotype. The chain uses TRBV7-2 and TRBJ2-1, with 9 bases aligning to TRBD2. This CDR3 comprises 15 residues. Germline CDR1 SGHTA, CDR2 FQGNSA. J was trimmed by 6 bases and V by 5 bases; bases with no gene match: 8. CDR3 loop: CASSRSETSGNEQFF. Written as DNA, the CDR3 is TGTGCCAGCAGCCGGTCCGAGACTAGCGGCAATGAGCAGTTCTTC.

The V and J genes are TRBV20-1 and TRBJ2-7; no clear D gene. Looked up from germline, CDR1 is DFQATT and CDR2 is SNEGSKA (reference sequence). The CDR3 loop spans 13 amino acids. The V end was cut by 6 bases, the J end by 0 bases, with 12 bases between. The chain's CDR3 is CSAPGARSYEQYF. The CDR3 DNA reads TGCAGTGCGCCGGGCGCCCGCTCCTACGAGCAGTACTTC.

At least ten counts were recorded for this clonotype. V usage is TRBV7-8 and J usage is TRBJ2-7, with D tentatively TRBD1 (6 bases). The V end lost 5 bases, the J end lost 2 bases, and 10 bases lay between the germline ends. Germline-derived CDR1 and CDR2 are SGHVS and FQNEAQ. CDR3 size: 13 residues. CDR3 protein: CASSVGQTYEQYF. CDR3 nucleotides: TGTGCCAGCAGCGTCGGACAGACCTACGAGCAGTACTTC. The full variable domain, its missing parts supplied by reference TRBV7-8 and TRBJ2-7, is GAGVSQSPRYKVAKRGQDVALRCDPISGHVSLFWYQQALGQGPEFLTYFQNEAQLDKSGLPSDRFFAERPEGSVSTLKIQRTQQEDSAVYLCASSVGQTYEQYFGPGTRLTVT.

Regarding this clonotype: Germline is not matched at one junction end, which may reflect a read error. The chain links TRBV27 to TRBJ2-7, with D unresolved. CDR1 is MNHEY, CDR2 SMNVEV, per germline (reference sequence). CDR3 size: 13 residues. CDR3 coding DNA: TGTGCCAGCAGTTTATGGGTCAGCTACGAGCAGTGCTTC. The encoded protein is CASSLWVSYEQCF.

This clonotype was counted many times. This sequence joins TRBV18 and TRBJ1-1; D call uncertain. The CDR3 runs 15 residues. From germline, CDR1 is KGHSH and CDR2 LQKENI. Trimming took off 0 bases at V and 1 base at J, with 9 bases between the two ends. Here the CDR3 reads CASSPPGAANTEAFF. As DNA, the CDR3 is TGTGCCAGCTCACCACCGGGAGCTGCGAACACTGAAGCTTTCTTT.

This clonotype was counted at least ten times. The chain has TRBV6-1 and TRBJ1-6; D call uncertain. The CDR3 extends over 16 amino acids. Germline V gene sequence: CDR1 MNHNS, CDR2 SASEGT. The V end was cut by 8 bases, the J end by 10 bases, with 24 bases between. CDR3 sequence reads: CASDPSGFPGESPLHF. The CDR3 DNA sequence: TGTGCCAGCGATCCTTCGGGATTCCCAGGAGAATCACCCCTCCACTTT.

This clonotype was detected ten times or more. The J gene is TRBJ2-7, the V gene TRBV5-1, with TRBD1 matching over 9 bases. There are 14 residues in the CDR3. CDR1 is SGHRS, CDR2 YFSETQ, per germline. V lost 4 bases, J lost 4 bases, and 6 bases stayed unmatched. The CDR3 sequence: CASSPGTGKYEQYF. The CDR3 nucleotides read TGCGCCAGCAGCCCCGGGACAGGGAAGTACGAGCAGTACTTC.

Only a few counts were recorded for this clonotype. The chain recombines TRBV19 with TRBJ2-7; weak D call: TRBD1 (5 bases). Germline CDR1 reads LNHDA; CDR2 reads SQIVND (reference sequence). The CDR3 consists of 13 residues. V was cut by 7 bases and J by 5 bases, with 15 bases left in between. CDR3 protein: CASTPKGRDEQYF. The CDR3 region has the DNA TGTGCCAGTACTCCAAAGGGCAGGGACGAGCAGTACTTC.

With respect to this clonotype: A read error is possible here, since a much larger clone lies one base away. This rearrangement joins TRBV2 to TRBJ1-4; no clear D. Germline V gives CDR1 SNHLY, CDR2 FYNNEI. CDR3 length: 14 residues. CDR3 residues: CASRRPFMSEKLSF. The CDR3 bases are TGTGCCAGCAGGCGGCCCTTTATGAGTGAAAAACTGTCTTTT. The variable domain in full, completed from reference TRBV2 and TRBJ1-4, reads EPEVTQTPSHQVTQMGQEVILRCVPISNHLYFYWYRQILGQKVEFLVSFYNNEISEKSEIFDDQFSVERPDGSNFTLKIRSTKLEDSAMYFCASRRPFMSEKLSFGSGTQLSVL.

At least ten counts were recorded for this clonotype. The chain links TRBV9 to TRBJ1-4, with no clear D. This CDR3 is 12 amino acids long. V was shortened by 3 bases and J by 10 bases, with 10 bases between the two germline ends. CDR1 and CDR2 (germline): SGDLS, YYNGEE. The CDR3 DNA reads TGTGCCAGCAGCGGAGAGATCGGAAAACTGTTTTTT. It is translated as CASSGEIGKLFF.

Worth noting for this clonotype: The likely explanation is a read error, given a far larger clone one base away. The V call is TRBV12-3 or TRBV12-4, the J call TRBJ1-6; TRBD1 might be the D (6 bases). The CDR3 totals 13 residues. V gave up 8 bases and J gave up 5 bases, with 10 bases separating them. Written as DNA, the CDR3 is TGTGCCAGCGGTCAGGGGAATAATTCACCCCTCCACTTT. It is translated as CASGQGNNSPLHF.

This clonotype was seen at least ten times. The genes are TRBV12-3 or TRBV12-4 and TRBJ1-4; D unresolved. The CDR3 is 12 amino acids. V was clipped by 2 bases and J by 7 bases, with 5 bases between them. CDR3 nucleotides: TGTGCCAGCAGTTTACAACGTGAAAAACTGTTTTTT. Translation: CASSLQREKLFF.